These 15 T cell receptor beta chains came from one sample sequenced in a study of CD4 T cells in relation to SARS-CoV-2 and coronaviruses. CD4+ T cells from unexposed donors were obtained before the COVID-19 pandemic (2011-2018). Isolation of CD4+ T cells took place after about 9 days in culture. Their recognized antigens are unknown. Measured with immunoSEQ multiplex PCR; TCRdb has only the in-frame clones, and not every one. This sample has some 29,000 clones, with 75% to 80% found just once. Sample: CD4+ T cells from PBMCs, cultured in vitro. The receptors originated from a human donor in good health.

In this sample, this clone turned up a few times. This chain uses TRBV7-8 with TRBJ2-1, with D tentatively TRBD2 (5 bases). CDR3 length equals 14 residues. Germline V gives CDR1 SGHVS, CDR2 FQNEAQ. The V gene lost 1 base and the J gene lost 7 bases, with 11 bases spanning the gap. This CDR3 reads CASSLVVGVNEQFF. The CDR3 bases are TGTGCCAGCAGCTTAGTAGTCGGGGTTAATGAGCAGTTCTTC.

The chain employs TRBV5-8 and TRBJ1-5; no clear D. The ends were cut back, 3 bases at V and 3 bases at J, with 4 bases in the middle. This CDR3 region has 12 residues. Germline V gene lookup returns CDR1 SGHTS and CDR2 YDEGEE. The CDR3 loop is CASSSPNQPQHF. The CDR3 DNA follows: TGTGCCAGCAGCTCCCCCAATCAGCCCCAGCATTTT.

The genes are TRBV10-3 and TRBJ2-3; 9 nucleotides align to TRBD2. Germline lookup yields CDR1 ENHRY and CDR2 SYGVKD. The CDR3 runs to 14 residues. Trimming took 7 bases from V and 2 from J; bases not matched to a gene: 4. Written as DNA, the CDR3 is TGTGCCATCACATTAGCGGGGGACACAGATACGCAGTATTTT. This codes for CAITLAGDTDTQYF.

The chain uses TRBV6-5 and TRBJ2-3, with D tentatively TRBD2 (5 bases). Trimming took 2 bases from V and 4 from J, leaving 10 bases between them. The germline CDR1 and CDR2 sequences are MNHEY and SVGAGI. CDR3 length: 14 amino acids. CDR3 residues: CASSYTRRADTQYF. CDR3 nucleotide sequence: TGTGCCAGCAGTTACACCAGGCGGGCAGATACGCAGTATTTT.

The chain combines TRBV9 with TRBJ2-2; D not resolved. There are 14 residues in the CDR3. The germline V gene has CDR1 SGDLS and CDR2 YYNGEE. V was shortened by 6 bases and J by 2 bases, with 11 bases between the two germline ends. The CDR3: CASTARTNTGELFF. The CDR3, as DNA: TGTGCCAGCACGGCGCGGACCAACACCGGGGAGCTGTTTTTT.

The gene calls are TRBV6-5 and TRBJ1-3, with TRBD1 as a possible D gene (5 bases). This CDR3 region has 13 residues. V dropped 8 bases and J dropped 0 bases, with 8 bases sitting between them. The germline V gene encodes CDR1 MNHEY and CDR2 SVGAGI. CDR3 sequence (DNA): TGTGCCAGCGGGGGGGGCTCTGGAAACACCATATATTTT. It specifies CASGGGSGNTIYF.

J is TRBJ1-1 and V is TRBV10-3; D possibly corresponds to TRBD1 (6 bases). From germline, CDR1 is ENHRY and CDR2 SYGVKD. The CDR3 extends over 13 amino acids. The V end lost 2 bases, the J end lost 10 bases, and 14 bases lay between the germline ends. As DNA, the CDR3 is TGTGCCATCAGTGAGCTAACAGGGTTCAGAGCTTTCTTT. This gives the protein CAISELTGFRAFF.

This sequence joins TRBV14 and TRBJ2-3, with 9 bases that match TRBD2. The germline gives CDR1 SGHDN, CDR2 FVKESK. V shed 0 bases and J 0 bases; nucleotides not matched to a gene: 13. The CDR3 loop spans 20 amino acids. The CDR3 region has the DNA TGTGCCAGCAGCCAAGAGAGCGGGGGGCAATATACCTTTAGCACAGATACGCAGTATTTT. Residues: CASSQESGGQYTFSTDTQYF.

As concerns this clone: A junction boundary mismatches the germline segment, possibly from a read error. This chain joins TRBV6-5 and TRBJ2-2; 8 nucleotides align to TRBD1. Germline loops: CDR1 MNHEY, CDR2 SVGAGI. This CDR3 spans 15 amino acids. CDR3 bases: TGTGCCAGCAGTTGGACAGGGCCTACGACCGGAGAGCTGTTTTTT. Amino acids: CASSWTGPTTGELFF.

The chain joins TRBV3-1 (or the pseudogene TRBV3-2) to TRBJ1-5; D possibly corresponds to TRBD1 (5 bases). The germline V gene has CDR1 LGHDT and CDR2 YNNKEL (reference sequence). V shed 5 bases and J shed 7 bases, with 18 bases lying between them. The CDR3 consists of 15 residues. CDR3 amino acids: CASSSRGAPTQPQHF. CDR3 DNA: TGTGCCAGCAGCTCCCGCGGGGCCCCGACCCAGCCCCAGCATTTT.

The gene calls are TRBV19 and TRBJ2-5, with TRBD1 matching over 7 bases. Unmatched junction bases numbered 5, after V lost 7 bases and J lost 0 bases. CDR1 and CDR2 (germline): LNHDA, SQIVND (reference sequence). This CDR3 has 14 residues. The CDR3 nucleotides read TGTGCCAGTACCTTGGACAGGAACCAAGAGACCCAGTACTTC. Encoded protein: CASTLDRNQETQYF.

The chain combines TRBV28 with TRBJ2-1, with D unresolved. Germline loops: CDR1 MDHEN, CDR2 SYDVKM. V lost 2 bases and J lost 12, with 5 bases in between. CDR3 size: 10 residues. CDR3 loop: CASSLNRQFF. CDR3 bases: TGTGCCAGCAGTTTAAATAGGCAGTTCTTC.

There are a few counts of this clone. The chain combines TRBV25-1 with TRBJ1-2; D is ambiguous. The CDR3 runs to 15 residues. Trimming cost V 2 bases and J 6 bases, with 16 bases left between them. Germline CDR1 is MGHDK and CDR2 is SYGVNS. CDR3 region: CASSEGDQVNDGYTF. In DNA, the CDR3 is TGTGCCAGCAGTGAAGGTGACCAGGTTAATGATGGCTACACCTTC.

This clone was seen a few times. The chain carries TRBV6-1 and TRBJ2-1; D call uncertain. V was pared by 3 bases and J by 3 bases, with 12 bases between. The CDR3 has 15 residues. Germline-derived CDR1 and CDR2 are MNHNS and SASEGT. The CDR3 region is CASSDKTESYNEQFF. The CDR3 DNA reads TGTGCCAGCAGTGATAAGACGGAGAGCTACAATGAGCAGTTCTTC.

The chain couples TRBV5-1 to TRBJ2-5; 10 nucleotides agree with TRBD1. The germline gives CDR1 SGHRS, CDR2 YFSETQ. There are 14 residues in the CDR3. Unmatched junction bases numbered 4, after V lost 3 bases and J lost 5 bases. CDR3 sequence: CASSSGTGEETQYF. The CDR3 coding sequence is TGCGCCAGCAGCTCGGGGACAGGGGAGGAGACCCAGTACTTC.